This TCR beta chain was retrieved from a study of cytomegalovirus exposure and HLA in healthy donors. A note on this clone: Its specificity is unknown.

Study observations and caveats: The classifier reportedly diagnosed cytomegalovirus status with high specificity and sensitivity. In vitro, a few CMV-associated chains proved specific for CMV antigens.

TCRdb keeps only in-frame clones here, not all; method: immunoSEQ multiplex PCR. The sample lists about 110,000 clones; 88% were seen once. The ends were cut back, 4 bases at V and 2 bases at J, with 16 bases in the middle. This CDR3 comprises 16 residues. Per the germline V gene, CDR1 is SGHDN and CDR2 is FVKESK. The sequenced material came from PBMCs. The sequence derives from a woman aged 18-29 years in good health and CMV-seronegative. This rearrangement joins TRBV14 to TRBJ2-3; tentatively, D is TRBD2 (7 bases). The CDR3 is CASSRAGASYTDTQYF. CDR3 nucleotides: TGTGCCAGCAGCCGGGCGGGGGCCTCCTACACAGATACGCAGTATTTT. Supplemented by reference TRBV14 and TRBJ2-3, the full variable domain reads EAGVTQFPSHSVIEKGQTVTLRCDPISGHDNLYWYRRVMGKEIKFLLHFVKESKQDESGMPNNRFLAERTGGTYSTLKVQPAELEDSGVYFCASSRAGASYTDTQYFGPGTRLTVL.